A single sample gave rise to the 7 T cell receptor beta chains below, sequenced in a study of control samples from healthy donors and cancer patients. Measured with immunoSEQ multiplex PCR; TCRdb has only the in-frame clones, and not every one. Of more than 100,000 clones in the sample, around 89% are singletons; the top ten hold 19%. Sequenced sample: PBMCs. These receptors originate from a man aged 55 to 70 with lung cancer.

The chain employs TRBV5-1 and TRBJ2-1; TRBD1 agrees at 7 bases. J lost 4 bases, V lost 0 bases, and 10 bases had no gene match. The CDR3 length is 17 residues. Germline CDR1 and CDR2: SGHRS and YFSETQ. CDR3 protein: CASSLAQGTESYNEQFF. CDR3 in DNA: TGCGCCAGCAGCTTGGCCCAAGGGACAGAATCATACAATGAGCAGTTCTTC.

The rearrangement joins TRBV6-6 to TRBJ2-5; no clear D gene. Deletions cut 0 bases from V and 2 bases from J, with 7 bases between. The CDR3 sequence is 14 residues long. Germline lookup yields CDR1 MNHNY and CDR2 SVGAGI (reference sequence). The CDR3 spells CASSYSPWQETQYF. CDR3 sequence (DNA): TGTGCCAGCAGTTACTCGCCCTGGCAAGAGACCCAGTACTTC.

This clone was picked up one time. This chain links TRBV18 with TRBJ1-2; D is undetermined. Trimming left V 0 bases short and J 4 bases short, with 9 bases between. The CDR3 has 14 residues. Germline V gene sequence: CDR1 KGHSH, CDR2 LQKENI. The CDR3 DNA reads TGTGCCAGCTCACCACCCCCGGGAATCTATGGCTACACCTTC. This codes for CASSPPPGIYGYTF.

This chain's CDR3 is CASSLSVNYGYTF. CDR3 DNA: TGTGCCAGCAGCTTAAGTGTTAACTATGGCTACACCTTC. The chain is built from TRBV7-3 and TRBJ1-2; no definite D call. The CDR3 runs to 13 residues. Germline assignment: CDR1 SGHTA and CDR2 FQGTGA. Trimming stripped 1 base from V and 1 base from J, with 4 bases between.

The J gene is TRBJ1-2, the V gene TRBV14; no definite D call. Trimming removed 3 bases from V and 7 bases from J, with 12 bases in between. The CDR3 contains 13 residues. Germline V gene sequence: CDR1 SGHDN, CDR2 FVKESK. This CDR3 is CASSHNTVGGYTF. The CDR3 bases are TGTGCCAGCAGCCATAATACGGTCGGTGGCTACACCTTC. The whole variable domain, remainder taken from reference TRBV14 and TRBJ1-2, is EAGVTQFPSHSVIEKGQTVTLRCDPISGHDNLYWYRRVMGKEIKFLLHFVKESKQDESGMPNNRFLAERTGGTYSTLKVQPAELEDSGVYFCASSHNTVGGYTFGSGTRLTVV.

The rearrangement joins TRBV25-1 to TRBJ1-1; 8 positions match TRBD1. Germline V lookup: CDR1 MGHDK, CDR2 SYGVNS. The ends lost 5 bases at V and 8 bases at J; junction bases unmatched: 4. The CDR3 consists of 12 residues. The CDR3 region is CASSSWTGEAFF. The CDR3 DNA reads as TGTGCCAGCAGTTCGTGGACAGGGGAAGCTTTCTTT.

The chain links TRBV10-1 to TRBJ2-7; D not certain. CDR1 is WNHNN and CDR2 is SYGVQD in the germline V gene (reference sequence). The CDR3 sequence is 13 residues long. Trimming stripped 6 bases from V and 3 bases from J, with 12 bases between. CDR3 DNA sequence: TGCGCCAGCAGCCTCAGTACAGACTACGAGCAGTACGTC. This codes for CASSLSTDYEQYV.